This TCR beta chain was profiled in a study of blood T cell repertoires in COVID-19. Study overall: Samples came from the United States, Italy and Spain, spanning acute and convalescent COVID-19.

This clone appeared a single time. The V end lost 8 bases, the J end lost 8 bases, and 17 bases lay between the germline ends. Germline V gene lookup returns CDR1 SNHLY and CDR2 FYNNEI. This CDR3 comprises 13 residues. The repertoire was sequenced with immunoSEQ multiplex PCR; TCRdb's copy has only in-frame clones and lacks some. The sample shows more than 150,000 clones, over 90% of them seen only once. The receptor was isolated from a man aged 50-59 years with acute or convalescent COVID-19. The chain has TRBV2 and TRBJ2-3, with TRBD2 as a possible D gene (6 bases). Sequenced material: peripheral blood. CDR3 protein: CASARDFGSTQYF. The CDR3 DNA reads TGTGCCAGCGCAAGAGACTTCGGGAGTACGCAGTATTTT.